Each of the 12 T cell receptor beta chains below was sequenced from the same sample in a study of Graves' ophthalmopathy and Graves' hyperthyroidism. TCR beta CDR3 amplification used RNA transcripts. HTBI-primed RT-PCR formed the first round, and a multiplex PCR formed the second. TCRdb re-derived calls from the multiplex PCR reads in MiXCR, one entry per CDR3 protein. The sample lists 1 million to 1.3 million distinct CDR3 sequences; about two fifths were seen once. Sequencing used peripheral blood or thyroid tissue (not recorded which). Source of these receptors: an adult man with Graves' hyperthyroidism.

The rearrangement joins TRBV2 to TRBJ2-7; a possible D gene is TRBD1 (7 bases). Trimming stripped 6 bases from V and 4 bases from J, with 16 bases between. Germline assignment: CDR1 SNHLY and CDR2 FYNNEI. The CDR3 extends over 14 amino acids. This chain's CDR3 is CASRETGTFYEQYF. The CDR3 nucleotides are TGTGCCAGCAGAGAGACAGGGACTTTTTACGAGCAGTACTTC.

The chain uses TRBV10-3 and TRBJ1-2, with TRBD1 as a possible D gene (5 bases). Germline CDR1 ENHRY, CDR2 SYGVKD. The CDR3 extends over 13 amino acids. Trimming took off 9 bases at V and 2 bases at J, with 13 bases between the two ends. The CDR3 spells CAIKGGANYGYTF. CDR3 nucleotides: TGTGCCATTAAGGGCGGGGCAAACTATGGCTACACCTTC.

This chain connects TRBV10-3 to TRBJ1-6; 11 nucleotides match TRBD1. Germline V lookup: CDR1 ENHRY, CDR2 SYGVKD. V shed 8 bases and J 5 bases; nucleotides not matched to a gene: 5. The CDR3 is 15 amino acids. This chain's CDR3 is CAIGGQGADNSPLHF. The CDR3 DNA follows: TGTGCCATCGGCGGACAGGGGGCCGATAATTCACCCCTCCACTTT.

This clonotype was seen a handful of times. The chain links TRBV20-1 to TRBJ1-5, with a possible D match to TRBD1 (5 bases). This CDR3 is 14 amino acids long. Germline V CDR1 and CDR2: DFQATT, SNEGSKA (reference sequence). V lost 8 bases and J lost 7, with 21 bases in between. CDR3 residues: CSPYRGQGVQPQHF. CDR3 in DNA: TGCAGTCCCTACCGCGGGCAGGGCGTCCAGCCCCAGCATTTT.

The J gene is TRBJ2-7, the V gene TRBV9, with D unclear. Germline CDR1 SGDLS, CDR2 YYNGEE. The CDR3 runs to 14 residues. V dropped 4 bases and J dropped 2 bases, with 13 bases sitting between them. The CDR3 protein is CASSQLGAPYEQYF. The CDR3 coding sequence is TGTGCCAGCAGCCAATTAGGAGCCCCCTACGAGCAGTACTTC.

V usage is TRBV7-3 and J usage is TRBJ2-5, with TRBD2 identical over 9 bases. In germline, CDR1 is SGHTA, CDR2 FQGTGA. There are 16 residues in the CDR3. V shed 4 bases and J 3 bases; nucleotides not matched to a gene: 9. The CDR3 reads CASSSAGGPREETQYF. CDR3 nucleotides: TGTGCCAGCAGCTCCGCGGGAGGGCCGCGGGAAGAGACCCAGTACTTC.

Details on this clonotype: With a much larger clone just one base away, this may be a read error. The gene calls are TRBV4-1 and TRBJ2-7; tentatively, D is TRBD1 (6 bases). Per the germline V gene, CDR1 is MGHRA and CDR2 is YSYEKL. The CDR3 spans 14 residues. V lost 3 bases and J 3 bases, leaving 12 bases between the germline ends. In nucleotides, the CDR3 is TGCGCCAGCAGCCAGGACAGTTTGGTCTACGAGCAGTACTTC. It yields the protein CASSQDSLVYEQYF.

This clonotype was detected only a few times. The chain carries TRBV6-5 and TRBJ1-2, with 9 bases aligning to TRBD1. V gave up 5 bases and J gave up 8 bases; unmatched junction bases: 12. This CDR3 is 15 amino acids long. Germline assignment: CDR1 MNHEY and CDR2 SVGAGI. CDR3: CASSASQGAKWGYTF. As DNA, the CDR3 is TGTGCCAGCAGTGCCTCACAGGGGGCGAAATGGGGCTACACCTTC.

This clonotype turned up a few times. V is TRBV6-6 and J is TRBJ2-7, with 8 bases that match TRBD2. Germline CDR1 reads MNHNY; CDR2 reads SVGAGI (reference sequence). V shed 0 bases, J shed 7 bases, and the junction held 8 bases outside the gene matches. CDR3 length: 15 residues. CDR3 loop: CASSYSLAGTLEQYF. As DNA, the CDR3 is TGTGCCAGCAGTTACTCTCTAGCGGGTACCCTTGAGCAGTACTTC.

This clonotype was seen at least ten times. The gene calls are TRBV5-1 and TRBJ1-3; no clear D gene. The CDR3 spans 14 residues. CDR1 and CDR2 from the germline V gene are SGHRS and YFSETQ. The ends were cut back, 0 bases at V and 0 bases at J, with 4 bases in the middle. The CDR3 coding sequence is TGCGCCAGCAGCTTGGCCGACTCTGGAAACACCATATATTTT. Amino acid sequence: CASSLADSGNTIYF.

As DNA, the CDR3 is TGCAGTGCTAGATGGGGGGGGGGGGATAATGAAAAACTGTTTTTT. Its translation is CSARWGGGDNEKLFF. J is TRBJ1-4 and V is TRBV20-1; D perhaps matches TRBD1 (5 bases). The V end was cut by 2 bases, the J end by 4 bases, with 14 bases between. Looked up from germline, CDR1 is DFQATT and CDR2 is SNEGSKA (reference sequence). The CDR3 consists of 15 residues.

This clonotype was seen many times. The chain employs TRBV25-1 and TRBJ1-2; TRBD1 matches at 8 bases. The V segment lost 0 bases and the J segment 6 bases; nucleotides outside the gene matches: 0. The CDR3 is 13 residues long. The V gene's germline CDR1 is MGHDK and CDR2 SYGVNS. In nucleotides, the CDR3 is TGTGCCAGCAGTGAATACAGGGGGCATGGCTACACCTTC. As protein: CASSEYRGHGYTF.